The source of this T cell receptor beta chain is a study of cytomegalovirus exposure and HLA in healthy donors. V was trimmed by 7 bases and J by 2 bases, leaving 15 bases between them. Germline V gene lookup returns CDR1 SQVTM and CDR2 ANQGSEA. CDR3 size: 14 residues. Study-level results: Later on, an analysis found that several of the most significant clusters appeared to be linked to common viral pathogens, which included parvovirus B19. More clonal expansion characterized HLA-associated TCR beta chains than equally common others in a later analysis.

As to this clone: Its antigen is not known.

In the PCR, 60 Vbeta and 13 Jbeta primers were used. Authors' methods: Later reanalysis found 80 million or so unique TCR beta chains, about 11 million of them shared. Sequencing used immunoSEQ multiplex PCR; TCRdb keeps in-frame clones, though not all of them. Clone size and V and J calls were adopted from that table, with D and trimming inferred from the DNA. The sample consists of around 150,000 clones, 65% to 80% of them appearing once. This chain uses TRBV29-1 with TRBJ1-3, with D possibly being TRBD1 (5 bases). Sequencing was done on a sample of PBMCs. The TCR originated in a middle-aged man in good health and CMV-seronegative. The CDR3 region has the DNA TGCAGCGGATTGGGGGGGACTGCTGGAAACACCATATATTTT. This codes for CSGLGGTAGNTIYF.